This is a list of T cell receptor beta chains from one sample in a study of cytomegalovirus exposure and HLA in healthy donors. Assay: immunoSEQ multiplex PCR; the TCRdb copy retains only in-frame clones and omits some. The sample has about 250,000 clones, about 90% seen once. Sample: PBMCs. The source is a man aged 18 to 29 in good health and CMV-seropositive. The CDR3 runs from the conserved cysteine through the conserved F or W. The order of the fields is V gene, D gene, J gene, clone size, CDR3 protein, CDR3 DNA. D genes are given only for firm matches. Size is omitted from some rows. Given values are once, few, many or a class for expanded clones.

V: TRBV7-9; D: TRBD1; J: TRBJ2-1; size: .; CDR3: CASSARQGVGDEQFF; DNA: TGTGCCAGCAGCGCCCGACAGGGGGTTGGCGATGAGCAGTTCTTC
V: TRBV7-2; D: TRBD2; J: TRBJ2-1; size: .; CDR3: CASSSVTTSDHEQFF; DNA: TGTGCCAGCAGTTCCGTAACCACTAGCGACCATGAGCAGTTCTTC
V: TRBV5-4; D: TRBD2; J: TRBJ2-5; size: once; CDR3: CASSLRGEETQYF; DNA: TGTGCCAGCAGCTTACGGGGGGAAGAGACCCAGTACTTC
V: TRBV7-6; D: .; J: TRBJ2-7; size: .; CDR3: CASSPGYEQYF; DNA: TGTGCCAGCAGCCCCGGTTACGAGCAGTACTTC
V: TRBV28; D: .; J: TRBJ2-5; size: once; CDR3: CASSTRGGAETQYF; DNA: TGTGCCAGCAGTACCCGCGGAGGGGCAGAGACCCAGTACTTC
V: TRBV7-9; D: .; J: TRBJ1-4; size: .; CDR3: CASSFRAMGEKLFF; DNA: TGTGCCAGCAGCTTTCGGGCGATGGGGGAAAAACTGTTTTTT
V: TRBV19; D: TRBD1; J: TRBJ2-1; size: .; CDR3: CASSIGQGGYNEQFF; DNA: TGTGCCAGTAGTATTGGACAGGGGGGGTACAATGAGCAGTTCTTC
V: TRBV28; D: .; J: TRBJ2-5; size: .; CDR3: CASTDPSKRTQYF; DNA: TGTGCCAGCACGGACCCATCCAAACGGACCCAGTACTTC
V: TRBV5-6; D: .; J: TRBJ2-7; size: .; CDR3: CASSRQGGEQYF; DNA: TGTGCCAGCAGCCGACAAGGGGGCGAGCAGTACTTC
V: TRBV30; D: TRBD1; J: TRBJ1-4; size: .; CDR3: CAWDRGRNNEKLFF; DNA: TGTGCCTGGGACAGGGGGCGAAATAATGAAAAACTGTTTTTT
V: TRBV5-4; D: TRBD1; J: TRBJ2-7; size: .; CDR3: CASSLALQGANEQYF; DNA: TGTGCCAGCAGCTTGGCCCTACAGGGGGCGAATGAGCAGTACTTC
V: TRBV19; D: TRBD1; J: TRBJ2-7; size: .; CDR3: CASSSDRAHEQYF; DNA: TGTGCCAGTAGTAGCGACAGGGCCCACGAGCAGTACTTC
V: TRBV2; D: .; J: TRBJ2-7; size: .; CDR3: CASCRLLRMEQYF; DNA: TGTGCCAGCTGTAGACTACTTAGGATGGAGCAGTACTTC
V: TRBV5-1; D: TRBD2; J: TRBJ2-1; size: .; CDR3: CASSYTVERENEQFF; DNA: TGCGCCAGCAGCTACACGGTAGAGCGGGAGAACGAGCAGTTCTTC
V: TRBV18; D: TRBD1; J: TRBJ1-4; size: .; CDR3: CASSFRTGTNEKLFF; DNA: TGTGCCAGCTCGTTTCGGACAGGGACTAATGAAAAACTGTTTTTT
V: TRBV6-5; D: TRBD2; J: TRBJ2-7; size: .; CDR3: CASSYATGTSYEQYF; DNA: TGTGCCAGCAGTTACGCTACCGGGACTAGCTACGAGCAGTACTTC
V: TRBV30; D: .; J: TRBJ1-1; size: .; CDR3: CAWTWRTEAFF; DNA: TGTGCCTGGACCTGGCGAACTGAAGCTTTCTTT
V: TRBV2; D: .; J: TRBJ2-1; size: .; CDR3: CASRSLIDGDEQFF; DNA: TGTGCCAGCAGGAGCCTTATTGATGGCGATGAGCAGTTCTTC
V: TRBV7-2; D: TRBD1; J: TRBJ1-3; size: few; CDR3: CASSLGQGSGNTIYF; DNA: TGTGCCAGCAGCTTAGGACAGGGCTCTGGAAACACCATATATTTT
V: TRBV30; D: .; J: TRBJ1-3; size: .; CDR3: CAWKGGRARGNTIYF; DNA: TGTGCCTGGAAAGGGGGACGGGCCCGTGGAAACACCATATATTTT
V: TRBV19; D: .; J: TRBJ2-7; size: once; CDR3: CASKKGRGIYEQYF; DNA: TGTGCCAGTAAGAAAGGGAGAGGTATCTACGAGCAGTACTTC
V: TRBV28; D: TRBD2; J: TRBJ2-7; size: .; CDR3: CASSSLPSGSEQYF; DNA: TGTGCCAGCAGTTCCCTCCCTAGCGGGAGCGAGCAGTACTTC
V: TRBV6-5; D: .; J: TRBJ1-1; size: once; CDR3: CASSYRRAIGNTEAFF; DNA: TGTGCCAGCAGTTACCGCAGGGCGATTGGGAACACTGAAGCTTTCTTT
V: TRBV27; D: TRBD1; J: TRBJ2-5; size: .; CDR3: CASSRGTEETQYF; DNA: TGTGCCAGCAGTAGGGGGACAGAAGAGACCCAGTACTTC
V: TRBV5-1; D: .; J: TRBJ2-5; size: .; CDR3: CASRPAVGGTQYF; DNA: TGCGCCAGCAGACCAGCGGTGGGGGGGACCCAGTACTTC
V: TRBV19; D: .; J: TRBJ2-1; size: .; CDR3: CASRIGASSSYNEQFF; DNA: TGTGCCAGTAGGATAGGGGCGTCGAGCTCCTACAATGAGCAGTTCTTC
V: TRBV2; D: TRBD2; J: TRBJ2-7; size: few; CDR3: CARLAEYYEQYF; DNA: TGTGCCAGGCTAGCGGAGTATTACGAGCAGTACTTC
V: TRBV5-1; D: TRBD1; J: TRBJ1-1; size: .; CDR3: CASSSSTGQNTEAFF; DNA: TGCGCCAGCAGCTCCTCGACAGGGCAGAACACTGAAGCTTTCTTT
V: TRBV9; D: TRBD2; J: TRBJ2-5; size: .; CDR3: CASSRDVGLEETQYF; DNA: TGTGCCAGCAGCAGGGACGTGGGACTAGAGGAGACCCAGTACTTC
V: TRBV10-3; D: TRBD1; J: TRBJ2-1; size: .; CDR3: CAISRNTGGFSYNEQFF; DNA: TGTGCCATCAGCCGAAATACAGGGGGTTTCTCCTACAATGAGCAGTTCTTC
V: TRBV5-6; D: TRBD2; J: TRBJ2-3; size: .; CDR3: CASSLPAGVTDTQYF; DNA: TGTGCCAGCAGTCTACCAGCGGGAGTCACAGATACGCAGTATTTT
V: TRBV6-1; D: .; J: TRBJ2-2; size: .; CDR3: CASSEARRGTGELFF; DNA: TGTGCCAGCAGTGAAGCGCGGAGGGGTACCGGGGAGCTGTTTTTT
V: TRBV5-4; D: .; J: TRBJ1-2; size: .; CDR3: CASSLDSTVGGYTF; DNA: TGTGCCAGCAGCTTGGACTCGACAGTGGGTGGCTACACCTTC
V: TRBV19; D: TRBD2; J: TRBJ2-4; size: .; CDR3: CASSVAGAAKNIQYF; DNA: TGTGCCAGTAGTGTGGCGGGAGCGGCCAAAAACATTCAGTACTTC
V: TRBV7-9; D: .; J: TRBJ2-7; size: once; CDR3: CASSFRGVSSYEQYF; DNA: TGTGCCAGCAGCTTCAGGGGGGTCAGCTCCTACGAGCAGTACTTC
V: TRBV27; D: .; J: TRBJ1-2; size: .; CDR3: CASSLGGALNGYTF; DNA: TGTGCCAGCAGTTTAGGGGGGGCGTTGAATGGCTACACCTTC